The 7 T cell receptor beta chains reported below all come from one sample, sequenced in a study of blood T cells in healthy people across ages (dated by TCRdb to between 2015 and 2017). The library was obtained by 5' RACE. This sample was sequenced with an Illumina HiSeq 2500. A second PCR of roughly 6 to 11 cycles was performed with a sample-barcoded 5' primer and a J-beta primer mix. Clones were called with MiXCR by TCRdb after fastp trimmed the public reads at Q25, and only in-frame beta chains were retained. Identical CDR3 protein sequences are pooled into one entry, listed with their most common genes and DNA. The sample contains fewer than 1.5 million distinct CDR3 sequences, 42% of them found a single time. 7.9% of the sample goes to the ten largest clones. Source material: blood. The receptors come from a young woman in good health.

In its sample, this clonotype was seen a few times. The chain is built from TRBV3-1 and TRBJ2-3; 8 bases fit TRBD2. The V gene end was trimmed by 3 bases and the J gene end by 3 bases; junction bases not matched to a gene: 8. This CDR3 spans 16 amino acids. The germline V gene encodes CDR1 LGHDT and CDR2 YNNKEL (reference sequence). CDR3 nucleotide sequence: TGTGCCAGCAGCCAGGGACCGGGACTAGGGACAGATACGCAGTATTTT. Amino acid sequence: CASSQGPGLGTDTQYF.

In this sample, this clonotype turned up a few times. J is TRBJ2-1 and V is TRBV5-1; possibly TRBD2 for D (7 bases). CDR1 and CDR2 from the germline V gene are SGHRS and YFSETQ. This CDR3 is 16 amino acids long. V was trimmed by 4 bases and J by 3 bases, leaving 17 bases between them. The DNA for the CDR3 is TGCGCCAGCAGCCCCGGTGGGGGGGGCGACTACAATGAGCAGTTCTTC. It is translated as CASSPGGGGDYNEQFF.

The rearrangement joins TRBV30 to TRBJ1-4; 8 positions agree with TRBD1. Germline V gene sequence: CDR1 GTSNPN, CDR2 SVGIG (reference sequence). The CDR3 is made up of 14 amino acids. J gave up 8 bases and V 2 bases, and 7 bases lay outside the gene matches. The CDR3: CAWSLDRVGEKLFF. CDR3 nucleotide sequence: TGTGCCTGGAGTCTGGACAGGGTGGGCGAAAAACTGTTTTTT.

The sample holds a few counts of this clonotype. CDR3 coding DNA: TGTGCCAGCAGTTACTCGGGGGCAGGTAACTACGAGCAGTACTTC. Its translation: CASSYSGAGNYEQYF. The chain links TRBV6-5 to TRBJ2-7; TRBD1 might be the D (6 bases). The germline V gene has CDR1 MNHEY and CDR2 SVGAGI. Trimming took off 0 bases at V and 3 bases at J, with 12 bases between the two ends. The CDR3 contains 15 residues.

As for this clonotype: Compared with germline, one end of the junction differs, possibly owing to a read error. This sequence joins TRBV29-1 and TRBJ2-1; the D gene is possibly TRBD2 (6 bases). Germline V gene lookup returns CDR1 SQVTM and CDR2 ANQGSEA. This CDR3 is 15 amino acids long. CDR3 sequence: CSVSGGSLSYSEQFF. CDR3 coding DNA: TGCAGCGTTTCTGGAGGGAGTCTCTCCTACAGTGAGCAGTTCTTC.

This clonotype was found a few times. The V gene is TRBV28, the J gene TRBJ2-7; TRBD1 agrees at 10 bases. Unmatched junction bases numbered 6, after V lost 6 bases and J lost 1 base. Germline CDR1 reads MDHEN; CDR2 reads SYDVKM. The CDR3 contains 15 residues. CDR3 amino acids: CASREDRGSSYEQYF. The CDR3 DNA is TGTGCCAGCAGGGAGGACAGGGGGTCGTCCTACGAGCAGTACTTC.

DNA of the CDR3: TGTGCCAGCAGTAACCCGACTAGCGGTTTGTACCAAGAGACCCAGTACTTC. Its protein is CASSNPTSGLYQETQYF. The genes are TRBV2 and TRBJ2-5; 9 bases line up with TRBD2. Trimming cost V 5 bases and J 0 bases; bases outside gene matches: 10. The germline CDR1 and CDR2 sequences are SNHLY and FYNNEI. The CDR3 sequence is 17 residues long.